This T cell receptor (beta chain) originates from a study of T-cell reconstitution after alpha-beta-depleted transplantation in children. Many counts were recorded for this clonotype. CDR3 length: 16 amino acids. Germline V lookup: CDR1 SGHRS, CDR2 YFSETQ. Deletions cut 1 base from V and 1 base from J, with 14 bases between. Unique molecular identifiers were incorporated into the prepared TCRbeta library. Via MiXCR, TCRdb re-called the PCR reads, giving one row per CDR3 protein. This table has some 240,000 distinct CDR3 sequences, around 9.7% appearing once. This clonotype was sampled from a human donor who donated a stem cell graft to a child with SCID. Here the sequenced sample was PBMCs from the stem cell graft donor, taken from the stem cell graft. The chain employs TRBV5-1 and TRBJ1-1, with D possibly TRBD1 on 6 matching bases. CDR3 nucleotides: TGCGCCAGCAGCTTGTACAGGGCCTCCACGAACACTGAAGCTTTCTTT. Its protein is CASSLYRASTNTEAFF.